This T cell receptor (beta chain) was obtained from a study of blood T cell repertoires in COVID-19. This clone was counted only a few times. Assay used: immunoSEQ multiplex PCR; TCRdb lists only in-frame clones, some missing. Altogether under 200,000 clones are present, 81% being singletons, with the ten largest covering around 5.1%. The germline V and J ends were trimmed by 6 bases and 5 bases, with 22 bases remaining between them. Per the germline V gene, CDR1 is KGHSH and CDR2 is LQKENI. The CDR3 extends over 16 amino acids. Sequencing used PBMCs or T cells enriched from blood (not recorded which). The clonotype originates from a woman between 40 and 50 years old with acute COVID-19. The gene calls are TRBV18 and TRBJ1-1; no clear D gene. The CDR3 DNA sequence: TGTGCCAGCTCCCATGAAGTCGGGAGTGTTCTGACTGAAGCTTTCTTT. Amino acids: CASSHEVGSVLTEAFF.